These 13 T cell receptor beta chains originate from one sample sequenced in a study of regulatory T cells in long-lasting Graves disease. The sample's time point: persistent/refractory GD, antithyroid drugs over 5 years with positive TRAb. Generation of the TCR library employed RNA extracted from PBMCs. Library construction for TCR beta used iRepertoire HTBI primers and Arm-PCR of CDR3 regions. TCRdb passed the multiplex PCR reads through MiXCR, listing each CDR3 protein once. Among fewer than 400,000 distinct CDR3 sequences listed, roughly 21% were seen once. This specimen consisted of peripheral blood mononuclear cells (PBMCs), obtained when the disease was refractory, from a patient treated with antithyroid drugs. The receptors were sampled from a female donor with Graves disease.

This clonotype was detected a few times. The chain recombines TRBV5-5 with TRBJ1-6, with TRBD1 as a possible D gene (5 bases). CDR3 size: 19 residues. CDR1 and CDR2 (germline): SGHKS, YYEKEE (reference sequence). With 4 bases removed from V and 0 bases from J, the gap between germline ends came to 20 bases. This chain's CDR3 is CASSLGVWQPSSYNSPLHF. The CDR3, as DNA: TGTGCCAGCAGCCTAGGGGTGTGGCAGCCAAGCTCCTATAATTCACCCCTCCACTTT.

This clonotype was counted at least ten times. The rearrangement joins TRBV6-1 to TRBJ1-6, with D uncertain. V gave up 5 bases and J gave up 1 base, with 6 bases separating them. Germline-derived CDR1 and CDR2 are MNHNS and SASEGT. The CDR3 consists of 14 residues. The CDR3 region is CASSRPSYNSPLHF. The CDR3 nucleotides read TGTGCCAGCAGTCGACCGTCCTATAATTCACCCCTCCACTTT.

This clonotype was seen more than once but under ten times. V usage is TRBV12-3 or TRBV12-4 and J usage is TRBJ1-1; the D is unclear. Trimming stripped 3 bases from V and 7 bases from J, with 9 bases between. The CDR3 covers 12 residues. Here the CDR3 reads CASSFLFNEAFF. CDR3 DNA sequence: TGTGCCAGCAGTTTCTTGTTTAATGAAGCTTTCTTT.

The table lists this clonotype with many counts. The V gene is TRBV28, the J gene TRBJ2-2; 10 bases line up with TRBD1. J lost 5 bases, V lost 5 bases, and 5 bases had no gene match. In germline, CDR1 is MDHEN, CDR2 SYDVKM. The CDR3 runs to 15 residues. The CDR3 is CASSRPGQGTGELFF. CDR3 in DNA: TGTGCCAGCAGTCGGCCGGGACAGGGGACCGGGGAGCTGTTTTTT.

The sample holds many counts of this clonotype. The rearrangement links TRBV27 to TRBJ1-4; no reliable D call. Germline V gene lookup returns CDR1 MNHEY and CDR2 SMNVEV (reference sequence). The CDR3 is 15 residues long. Trimming removed 3 bases at V and 3 bases at J, with 11 bases between. CDR3 residues: CASSFFPRANEKLFF. DNA of the CDR3: TGTGCCAGCAGTTTTTTTCCCCGGGCTAATGAAAAACTGTTTTTT.

The V and J genes are TRBV6-1 and TRBJ2-5; the D gene could be TRBD1 or TRBD2 (5 bases each). Germline V gene sequence: CDR1 MNHNS, CDR2 SASEGT. V shed 6 bases and J shed 2 bases, with 13 bases lying between them. The CDR3 extends over 14 amino acids. This CDR3 reads CASRGTVLQETQYF. Written as DNA, the CDR3 is TGTGCCAGCAGGGGGACGGTACTTCAAGAGACCCAGTACTTC.

As to this clonotype: A read error may account for a junction end that differs from germline. The CDR3 spells CASSLTGGGYEQHF. In DNA, the CDR3 is TGCGCCAGCAGCTTGACGGGAGGGGGCTACGAGCAGCACTTC. The rearrangement links TRBV5-1 to TRBJ2-7, with D possibly TRBD2 on 8 matching bases. Germline V lookup: CDR1 SGHRS, CDR2 YFSETQ. This CDR3 spans 14 amino acids.

This clonotype occurred many times. The chain joins TRBV6-2 or TRBV6-3 to TRBJ2-5; 8 nucleotides agree with TRBD1. Germline CDR1 is MNHEY and CDR2 is SVGEGT. The CDR3 is made up of 15 amino acids. After removal of 2 bases from V and 2 bases from J, the junction contained 4 bases not matched to a gene. DNA of the CDR3: TGTGCCAGCAGTTACAGGACAGGGACACAAGAGACCCAGTACTTC. Translating it yields CASSYRTGTQETQYF.

The chain is built from TRBV27 and TRBJ2-7, with D possibly matching TRBD1 (6 bases). Germline CDR1 is MNHEY and CDR2 is SMNVEV (reference sequence). V was shortened by 1 base and J by 1 base, with 17 bases between the two germline ends. The CDR3 is 17 amino acids. The CDR3: CASSLFAGDGYSYEQYF. The CDR3 DNA reads as TGTGCCAGCAGTTTATTTGCAGGGGACGGCTATTCCTACGAGCAGTACTTC.

Ten or more counts support this clonotype. V gene TRBV12-3 or TRBV12-4 combines with J gene TRBJ1-2, with 7 bases matching TRBD1. The CDR3 is made up of 14 amino acids. V dropped 6 bases and J dropped 4; count of bases not matched to a gene: 8. In DNA form, the CDR3 reads TGTGCCAGCAGCCAAAAGACAGGGACCTATGGCTACACCTTC. This sequence encodes CASSQKTGTYGYTF.

The chain has TRBV11-1 and TRBJ2-2; the D is unclear. Trimming took off 3 bases at V and 0 bases at J, with 5 bases between the two ends. In germline, CDR1 is SGHAT, CDR2 FQDESV (reference sequence). This CDR3 region has 14 residues. Here the CDR3 reads CASSFAPNTGELFF. CDR3 nucleotides: TGTGCCAGCAGCTTCGCCCCGAACACCGGGGAGCTGTTTTTT.

At least ten counts were recorded for this clonotype. The J gene is TRBJ2-7, the V gene TRBV20-1, with 9 bases identical to TRBD1. Germline V gives CDR1 DFQATT, CDR2 SNEGSKA (reference sequence). This CDR3 spans 13 amino acids. V trimming: 4 bases; J trimming: 4 bases; junction bases outside the gene matches: 5. DNA for the CDR3: TGCAGTGCTACGACAGGGGGTGCGTACGAGCAGTACTTC. The encoded protein is CSATTGGAYEQYF.

This clonotype was counted between two and nine times. V usage is TRBV28 and J usage is TRBJ2-7, with D tentatively TRBD1 (7 bases). The V gene lost 5 bases and the J gene lost 3 bases, with 14 bases spanning the gap. This CDR3 comprises 14 residues. Germline CDR1 is MDHEN and CDR2 is SYDVKM. In DNA form, the CDR3 reads TGTGCCAGCAGTACGCAGGGGGGCTTCTACGAGCAGTACTTC. Its translation: CASSTQGGFYEQYF.